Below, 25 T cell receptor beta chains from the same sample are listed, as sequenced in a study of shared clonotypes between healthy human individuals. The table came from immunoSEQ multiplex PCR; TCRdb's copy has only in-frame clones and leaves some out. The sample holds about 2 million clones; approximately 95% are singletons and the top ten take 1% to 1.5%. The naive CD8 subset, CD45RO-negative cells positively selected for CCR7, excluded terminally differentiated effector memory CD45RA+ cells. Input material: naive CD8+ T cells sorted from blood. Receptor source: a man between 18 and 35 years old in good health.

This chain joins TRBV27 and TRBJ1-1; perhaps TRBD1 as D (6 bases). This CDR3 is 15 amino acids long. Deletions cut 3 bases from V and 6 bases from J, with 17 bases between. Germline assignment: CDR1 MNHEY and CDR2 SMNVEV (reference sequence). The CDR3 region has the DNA TGTGCCAGCAGTTTGCAGACAGGTGAGGGTGCTGAAGCTTTCTTT. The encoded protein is CASSLQTGEGAEAFF.

The CDR3 sequence: CASSFRGLAKEQYF. In DNA form, the CDR3 reads TGTGCCAGCAGTTTCCGAGGTCTAGCCAAGGAGCAGTACTTC. The chain uses TRBV28 and TRBJ2-7, with D possibly matching TRBD2 (5 bases). The CDR3 length is 14 residues. Germline CDR1 and CDR2: MDHEN and SYDVKM. Trimming cost V 3 bases and J 7 bases, with 16 bases left between them.

CDR3 protein: CASSSPGQFYGYTF. The CDR3 DNA reads TGTGCCAGCAGCTCGCCGGGACAGTTCTATGGCTACACCTTC. The rearrangement joins TRBV7-8 to TRBJ1-2; TRBD1 agrees at 7 bases. J lost 4 bases, V lost 4 bases, and 6 bases had no gene match. The CDR3 is made up of 14 amino acids. The germline gives CDR1 SGHVS, CDR2 FQNEAQ. Full variable domain (outside the CDR3, taken from reference TRBV7-8 and TRBJ1-2): GAGVSQSPRYKVAKRGQDVALRCDPISGHVSLFWYQQALGQGPEFLTYFQNEAQLDKSGLPSDRFFAERPEGSVSTLKIQRTQQEDSAVYLCASSSPGQFYGYTFGSGTRLTVV.

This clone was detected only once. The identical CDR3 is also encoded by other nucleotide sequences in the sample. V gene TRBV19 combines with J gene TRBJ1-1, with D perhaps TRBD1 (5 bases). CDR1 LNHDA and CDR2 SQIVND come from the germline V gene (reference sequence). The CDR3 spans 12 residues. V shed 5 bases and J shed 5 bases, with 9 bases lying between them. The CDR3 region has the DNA TGTGCCAGTAGTGACGGGGGGACTGAAGCTTTCTTT. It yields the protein CASSDGGTEAFF.

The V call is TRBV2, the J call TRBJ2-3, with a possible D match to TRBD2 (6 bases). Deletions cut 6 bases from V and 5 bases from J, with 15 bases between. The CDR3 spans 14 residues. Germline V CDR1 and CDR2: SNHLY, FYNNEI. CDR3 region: CASSRIGGGDTQYF. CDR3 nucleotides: TGTGCCAGCAGCCGGATTGGGGGAGGAGATACGCAGTATTTT.

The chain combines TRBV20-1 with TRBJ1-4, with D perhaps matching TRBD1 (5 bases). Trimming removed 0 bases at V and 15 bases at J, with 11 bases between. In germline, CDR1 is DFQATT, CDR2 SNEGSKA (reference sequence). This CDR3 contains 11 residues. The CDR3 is CSAREVGTVFF. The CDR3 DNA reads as TGCAGTGCTAGAGAGGTGGGGACGGTGTTTTTT.

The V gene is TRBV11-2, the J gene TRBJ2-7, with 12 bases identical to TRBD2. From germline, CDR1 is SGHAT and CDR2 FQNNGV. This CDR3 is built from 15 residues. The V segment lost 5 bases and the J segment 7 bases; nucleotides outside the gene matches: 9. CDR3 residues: CASSPHASGRGEQYF. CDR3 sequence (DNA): TGTGCCAGCAGCCCCCACGCTAGCGGGAGGGGTGAGCAGTACTTC.

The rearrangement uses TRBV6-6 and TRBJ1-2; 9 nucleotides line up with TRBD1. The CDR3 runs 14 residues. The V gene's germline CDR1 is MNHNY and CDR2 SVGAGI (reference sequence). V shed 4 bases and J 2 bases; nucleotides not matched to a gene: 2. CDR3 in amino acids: CASSSTGGNYGYTF. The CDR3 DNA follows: TGTGCCAGCAGTTCGACAGGGGGAAACTATGGCTACACCTTC.

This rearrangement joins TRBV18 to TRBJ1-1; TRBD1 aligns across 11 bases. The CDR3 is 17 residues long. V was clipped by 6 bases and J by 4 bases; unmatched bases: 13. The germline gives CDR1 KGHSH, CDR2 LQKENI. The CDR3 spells CASSLHGQGAEGTEAFF. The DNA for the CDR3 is TGTGCCAGCTCCCTTCACGGACAGGGGGCCGAGGGCACTGAAGCTTTCTTT.

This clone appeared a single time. The CDR3 reads CASSGEFVDEQYF. The CDR3 DNA is TGCGCCAGCAGCGGCGAGTTTGTGGACGAGCAGTACTTC. The chain uses TRBV5-1 and TRBJ2-7, with D hard to call. Germline V CDR1 and CDR2: SGHRS, YFSETQ. This CDR3 has 13 residues. With 4 bases removed from V and 5 bases from J, the gap between germline ends came to 13 bases. Based on the CDR3 plus reference TRBV5-1 and TRBJ2-7, the full variable domain is KAGVTQTPRYLIKTRGQQVTLSCSPISGHRSVSWYQQTPGQGLQFLFEYFSETQRNKGNFPGRFSGRQFSNSRSEMNVSTLELGDSALYLCASSGEFVDEQYFGPGTRLTVT.

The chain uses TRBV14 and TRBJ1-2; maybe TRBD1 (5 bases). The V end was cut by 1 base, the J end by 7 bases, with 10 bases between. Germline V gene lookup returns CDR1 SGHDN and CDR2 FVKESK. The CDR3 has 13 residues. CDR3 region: CASSQAGTVGYTF. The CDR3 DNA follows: TGTGCCAGCAGCCAAGCCGGGACTGTTGGCTACACCTTC.

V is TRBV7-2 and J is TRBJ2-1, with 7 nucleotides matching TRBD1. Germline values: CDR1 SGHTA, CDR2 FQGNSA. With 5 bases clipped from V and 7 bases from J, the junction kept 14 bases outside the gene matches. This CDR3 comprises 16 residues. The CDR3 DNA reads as TGTGCCAGCAGCAAAGAACGACAGGGATGGTTGAATGAGCAGTTCTTC. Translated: CASSKERQGWLNEQFF.

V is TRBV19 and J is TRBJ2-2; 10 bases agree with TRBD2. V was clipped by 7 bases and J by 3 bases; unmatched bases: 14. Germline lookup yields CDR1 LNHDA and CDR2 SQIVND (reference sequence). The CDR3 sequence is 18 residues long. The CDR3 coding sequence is TGTGCCAGTATGGACAGTGCTAGCGGGAGCGGGGACACCGGGGAGCTGTTTTTT. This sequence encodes CASMDSASGSGDTGELFF.

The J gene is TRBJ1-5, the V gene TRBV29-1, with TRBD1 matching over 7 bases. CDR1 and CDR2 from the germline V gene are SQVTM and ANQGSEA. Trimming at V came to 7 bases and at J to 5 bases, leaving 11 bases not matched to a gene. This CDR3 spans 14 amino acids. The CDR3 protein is CSDWTGRVHQPQHF. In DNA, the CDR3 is TGCAGCGACTGGACAGGCCGGGTCCATCAGCCCCAGCATTTT.

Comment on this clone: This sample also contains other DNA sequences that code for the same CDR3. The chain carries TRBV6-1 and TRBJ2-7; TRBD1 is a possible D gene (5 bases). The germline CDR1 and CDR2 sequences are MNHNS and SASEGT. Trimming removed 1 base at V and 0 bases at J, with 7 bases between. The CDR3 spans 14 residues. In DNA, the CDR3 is TGTGCCAGCAGTGAAGTGCAGGGCTCCTACGAGCAGTACTTC. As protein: CASSEVQGSYEQYF.

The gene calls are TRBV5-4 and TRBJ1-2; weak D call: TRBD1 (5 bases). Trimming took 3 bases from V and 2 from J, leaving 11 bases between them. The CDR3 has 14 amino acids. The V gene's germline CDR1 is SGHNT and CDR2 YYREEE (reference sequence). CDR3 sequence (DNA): TGTGCCAGCAGCTCCTGGGGCGGGAACTATGGCTACACCTTC. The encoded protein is CASSSWGGNYGYTF.

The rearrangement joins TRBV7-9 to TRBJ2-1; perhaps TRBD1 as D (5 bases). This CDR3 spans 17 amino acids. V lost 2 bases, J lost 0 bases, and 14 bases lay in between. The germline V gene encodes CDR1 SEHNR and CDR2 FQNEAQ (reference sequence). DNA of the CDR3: TGTGCCAGCAGCTTATCGACAGTCTTGAGCTCCTACAATGAGCAGTTCTTC. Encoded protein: CASSLSTVLSSYNEQFF.

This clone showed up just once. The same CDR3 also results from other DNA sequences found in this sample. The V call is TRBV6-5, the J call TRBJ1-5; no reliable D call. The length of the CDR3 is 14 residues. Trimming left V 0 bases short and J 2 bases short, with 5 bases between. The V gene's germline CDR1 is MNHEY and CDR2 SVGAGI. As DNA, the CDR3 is TGTGCCAGCAGTTACTCGCCGGGCAATCAGCCCCAGCATTTT. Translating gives CASSYSPGNQPQHF.

CDR3 protein: CASSNINSGNTIYF. CDR3 DNA sequence: TGTGCCAGCAGCAATATCAACTCTGGAAACACCATATATTTT. V usage is TRBV6-5 and J usage is TRBJ1-3; D gene uncertain. This CDR3 is 14 amino acids long. V dropped 6 bases and J dropped 0 bases, with 9 bases sitting between them. In germline, CDR1 is MNHEY, CDR2 SVGAGI.

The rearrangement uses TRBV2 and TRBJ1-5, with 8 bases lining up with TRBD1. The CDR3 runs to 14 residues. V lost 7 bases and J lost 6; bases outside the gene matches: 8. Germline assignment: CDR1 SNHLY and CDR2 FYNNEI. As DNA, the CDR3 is TGTGCCAGCACCCCGACAGGGGTTATTCAGCCCCAGCATTTT. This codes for CASTPTGVIQPQHF.

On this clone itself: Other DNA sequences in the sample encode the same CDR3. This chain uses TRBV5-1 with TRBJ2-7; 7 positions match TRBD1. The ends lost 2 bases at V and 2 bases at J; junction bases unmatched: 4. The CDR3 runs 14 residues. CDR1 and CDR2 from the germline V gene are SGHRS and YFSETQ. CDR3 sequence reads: CASSFRQGTYEQYF. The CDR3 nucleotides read TGCGCCAGCAGCTTTCGACAGGGAACCTACGAGCAGTACTTC.

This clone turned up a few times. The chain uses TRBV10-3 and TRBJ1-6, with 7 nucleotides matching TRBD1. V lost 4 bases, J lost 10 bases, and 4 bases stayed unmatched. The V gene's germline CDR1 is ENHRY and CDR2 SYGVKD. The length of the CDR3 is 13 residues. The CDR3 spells CAISGGTASPLHF. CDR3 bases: TGTGCCATCAGTGGCGGGACAGCCTCACCCCTCCACTTT.

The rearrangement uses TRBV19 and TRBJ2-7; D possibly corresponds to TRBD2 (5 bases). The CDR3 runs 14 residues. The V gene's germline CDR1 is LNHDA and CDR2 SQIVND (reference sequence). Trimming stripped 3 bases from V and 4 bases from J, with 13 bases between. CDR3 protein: CASSMIPGRYEQYF. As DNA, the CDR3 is TGTGCCAGTAGTATGATCCCGGGAAGGTACGAGCAGTACTTC.

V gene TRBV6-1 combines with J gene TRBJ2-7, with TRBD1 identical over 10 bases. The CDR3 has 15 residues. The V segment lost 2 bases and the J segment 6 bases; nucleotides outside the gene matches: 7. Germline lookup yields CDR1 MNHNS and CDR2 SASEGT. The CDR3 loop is CASSENLGQGREQYF. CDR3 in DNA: TGTGCCAGCAGTGAAAACCTGGGACAGGGGCGCGAGCAGTACTTC.

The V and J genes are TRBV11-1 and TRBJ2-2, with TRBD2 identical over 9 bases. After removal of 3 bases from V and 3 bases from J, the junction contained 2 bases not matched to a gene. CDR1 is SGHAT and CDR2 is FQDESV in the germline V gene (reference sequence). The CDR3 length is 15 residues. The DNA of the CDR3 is TGTGCCAGCAGCTTCTTAGCGGGGGACACCGGGGAGCTGTTTTTT. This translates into CASSFLAGDTGELFF.